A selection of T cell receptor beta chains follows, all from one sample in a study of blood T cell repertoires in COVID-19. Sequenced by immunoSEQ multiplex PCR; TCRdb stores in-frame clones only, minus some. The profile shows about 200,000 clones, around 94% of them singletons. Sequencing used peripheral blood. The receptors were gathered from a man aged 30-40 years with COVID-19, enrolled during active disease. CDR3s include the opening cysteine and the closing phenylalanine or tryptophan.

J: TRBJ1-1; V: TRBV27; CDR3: CASSSYMGQKNTEAFF
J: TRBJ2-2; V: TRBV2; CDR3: CASRQGPYTGELFF
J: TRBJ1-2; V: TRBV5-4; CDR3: CASSTGSPLSYGYTF
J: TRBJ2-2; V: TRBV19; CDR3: CASSTHKNTGELFF
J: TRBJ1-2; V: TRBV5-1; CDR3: CASSLGQERGYTF
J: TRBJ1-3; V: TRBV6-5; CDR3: CASSKLDPGNTIYF
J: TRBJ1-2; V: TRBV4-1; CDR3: CASSQVDRNDGYTF
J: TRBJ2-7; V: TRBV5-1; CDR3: CASSLGGAFSYEQYF
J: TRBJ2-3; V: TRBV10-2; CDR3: CASRLTSGGTDTQYF
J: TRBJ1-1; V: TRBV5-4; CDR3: CASSSLVQGAGAFF
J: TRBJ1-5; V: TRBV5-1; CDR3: CASSLEQGANQPQHF
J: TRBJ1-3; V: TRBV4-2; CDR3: CASSQEGSLVGGPGNTIYF
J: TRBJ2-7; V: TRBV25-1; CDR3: CASSELTGPSYEQYF
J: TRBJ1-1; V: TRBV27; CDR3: CASSWTVNTEAFF
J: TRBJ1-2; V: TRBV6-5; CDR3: CASSITGVVDYTF
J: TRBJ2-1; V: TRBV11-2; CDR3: CASSLEWSLSYNEQFF
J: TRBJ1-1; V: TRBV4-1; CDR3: CASSQDVKQGAKGRTEAFF
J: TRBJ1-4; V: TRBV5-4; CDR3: CASSLQGKEKLFF
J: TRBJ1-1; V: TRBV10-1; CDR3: CASSSGHYTEAFF
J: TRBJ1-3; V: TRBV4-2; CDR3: CASSQAPQRRGRFLQSGNTIYF
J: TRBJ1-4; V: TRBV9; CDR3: CASSAQGLDNEKLFF
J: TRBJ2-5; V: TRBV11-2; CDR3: CASSRGQLETQYF
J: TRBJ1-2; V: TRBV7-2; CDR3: CASSDQPVPSGYTF
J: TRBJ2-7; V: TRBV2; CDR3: CASSADRGSYEQYF
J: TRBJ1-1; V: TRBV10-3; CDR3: CAISEDRGKLTEAFF
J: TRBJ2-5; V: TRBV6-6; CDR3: CASSLRETQYF
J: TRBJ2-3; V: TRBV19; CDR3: CASRGTGTDTQYF
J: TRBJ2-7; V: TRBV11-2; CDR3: CASSGLGQPKAYEQYF
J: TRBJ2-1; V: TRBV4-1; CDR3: CASSPLRDSLYNEQFF
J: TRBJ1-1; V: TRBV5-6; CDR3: CASTRGGSEAFF
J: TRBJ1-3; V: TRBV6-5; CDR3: CASSYRGSSGNTIYF
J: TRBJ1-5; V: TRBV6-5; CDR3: CASTGTGGGKPQHF
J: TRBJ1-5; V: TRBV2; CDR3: CATSPEGQPQHF
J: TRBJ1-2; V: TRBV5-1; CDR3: CASSLESAAGGYTF
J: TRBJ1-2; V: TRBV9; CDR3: CASSVALQGVGFGYTF
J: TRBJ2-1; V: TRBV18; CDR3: CASSPGQGSYNEQFF
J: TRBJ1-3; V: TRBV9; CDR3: CASSVEQGKGNTIYF
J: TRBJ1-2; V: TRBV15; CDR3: CATSRDRNGYGYTF
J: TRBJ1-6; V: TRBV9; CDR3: CASSTNRERNSPLHF
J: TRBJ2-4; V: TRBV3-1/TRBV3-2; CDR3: CASSPRGNIQYF
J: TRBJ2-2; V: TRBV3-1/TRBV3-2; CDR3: CASSLQARTGELFF
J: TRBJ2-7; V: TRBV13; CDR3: CASSLGGTRLSYEQYF